This T cell receptor beta chain was documented in a study of blood T cell repertoires in COVID-19. Study context: In each case, the material was cDNA or gDNA derived from T cells, B-cell-depleted T cells, or PBMCs.

Profiled with immunoSEQ multiplex PCR; TCRdb holds only in-frame clones, not every one. This sample has approximately 240,000 clones, with 85% found just once. Trimming pared 0 bases from V and 1 base from J, leaving 9 bases between. This CDR3 is 15 amino acids long. Germline V gene sequence: CDR1 LNHNV, CDR2 YYDKDF (reference sequence). The rearrangement uses TRBV15 and TRBJ2-5; D is possibly TRBD1 (5 bases). The receptor's source is a man aged 50 or older who had recovered from COVID-19. Specimen: peripheral blood. The DNA of the CDR3 is TGTGCCACCAGCAGAGACCAGGGTACCCAAGAGACCCAGTACTTC. Residues: CATSRDQGTQETQYF.